The clone carrying this TCR beta chain occurred a few times. The antigen remains unidentified. This sample is drawn from a study of beta chain features in type 1 diabetes. For the study at large: All samples combined gave under 110,000,000 sorted cells for examination. Whole-study results and caveats: Shorter TCRB CDR3s, moderately but significantly so, were found in Type 1 diabetes patients in all four CD4+ subsets.

From germline, CDR1 is SGHTA and CDR2 FQGNSA. CDR3 length equals 14 residues. The V end was cut by 1 base, the J end by 5 bases, with 12 bases between. Sequencing targeted expressed TCRB transcripts, as all isolated RNA had been reverse transcribed. TCRdb's copy holds only in-frame clones and misses some; the assay was immunoSEQ multiplex PCR. This table holds under 250,000 clones, more than 11% found once. Once sorted, every population was more than 95% pure. The V and J genes are TRBV7-2 and TRBJ2-7, with D uncertain. The receptor was isolated from a man aged 25-45 years with type 1 diabetes. Sequencing was performed on naive CD4+ T cells from blood. The DNA of the CDR3 is TGTGCCAGCAGCTTAGGAGGAATCGCCAACGAGCAGTACTTC. Translating gives CASSLGGIANEQYF. Based on the CDR3 plus reference TRBV7-2 and TRBJ2-7, the full variable domain is GAGVSQSPSNKVTEKGKDVELRCDPISGHTALYWYRQSLGQGLEFLIYFQGNSAPDKSGLPSDRFSAERTGGSVSTLTIQRTQQEDSAVYLCASSLGGIANEQYFGPGTRLTVT.